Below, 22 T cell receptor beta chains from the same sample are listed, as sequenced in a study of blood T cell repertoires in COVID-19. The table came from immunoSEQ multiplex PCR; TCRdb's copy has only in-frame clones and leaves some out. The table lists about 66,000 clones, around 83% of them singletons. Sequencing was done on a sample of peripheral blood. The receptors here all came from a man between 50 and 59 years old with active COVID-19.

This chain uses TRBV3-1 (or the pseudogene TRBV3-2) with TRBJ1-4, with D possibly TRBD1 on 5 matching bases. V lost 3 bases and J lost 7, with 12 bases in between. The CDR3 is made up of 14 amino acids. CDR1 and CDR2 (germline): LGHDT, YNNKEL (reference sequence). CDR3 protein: CASSQAGGGEKLFF. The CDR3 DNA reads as TGTGCCAGCAGCCAGGCGGGGGGGGGTGAAAAACTGTTTTTT.

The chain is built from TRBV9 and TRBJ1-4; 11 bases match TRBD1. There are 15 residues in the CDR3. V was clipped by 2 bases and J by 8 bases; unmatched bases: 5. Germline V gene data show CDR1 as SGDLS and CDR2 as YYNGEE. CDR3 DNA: TGTGCCAGCAGCGTCGGGACAGGGGGGCCCGAAAAACTGTTTTTT. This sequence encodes CASSVGTGGPEKLFF.

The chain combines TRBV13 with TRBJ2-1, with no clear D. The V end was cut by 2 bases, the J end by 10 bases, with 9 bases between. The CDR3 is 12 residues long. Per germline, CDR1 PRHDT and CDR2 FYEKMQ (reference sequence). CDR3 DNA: TGTGCCAGCAGCTTAAAAGCCTTCGAGCAGTTCTTC. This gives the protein CASSLKAFEQFF.

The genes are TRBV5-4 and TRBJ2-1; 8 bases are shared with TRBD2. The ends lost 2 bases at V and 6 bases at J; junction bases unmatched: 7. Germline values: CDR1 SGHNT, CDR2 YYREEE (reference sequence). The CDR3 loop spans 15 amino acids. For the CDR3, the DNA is TGTGCCAGCAGCTTCGAGGGGACTAGGGGCAATGAGCAGTTCTTC. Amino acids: CASSFEGTRGNEQFF.

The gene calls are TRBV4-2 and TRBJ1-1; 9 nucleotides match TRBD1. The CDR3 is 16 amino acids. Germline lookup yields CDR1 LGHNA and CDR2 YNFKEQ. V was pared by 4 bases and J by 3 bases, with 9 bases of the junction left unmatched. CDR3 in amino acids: CASSPGQGIGYTEAFF. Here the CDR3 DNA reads TGTGCCAGCAGCCCGGGACAGGGTATCGGATACACTGAAGCTTTCTTT.

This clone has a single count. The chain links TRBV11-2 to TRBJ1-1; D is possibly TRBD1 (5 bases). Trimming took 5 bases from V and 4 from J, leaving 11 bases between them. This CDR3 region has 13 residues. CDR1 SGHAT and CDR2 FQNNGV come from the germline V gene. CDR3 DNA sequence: TGTGCCAGCAGCCCAGGGTTCAGCACTGAAGCTTTCTTT. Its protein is CASSPGFSTEAFF.

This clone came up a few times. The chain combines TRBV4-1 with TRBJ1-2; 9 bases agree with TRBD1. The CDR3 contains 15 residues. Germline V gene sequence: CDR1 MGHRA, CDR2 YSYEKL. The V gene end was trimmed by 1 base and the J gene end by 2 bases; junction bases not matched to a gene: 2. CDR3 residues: CASSQGTGDNYGYTF. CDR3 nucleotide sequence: TGCGCCAGCAGCCAAGGGACAGGGGACAACTATGGCTACACCTTC.

CDR3 in amino acids: CASSASGTSGRVHEQFF. CDR3 in DNA: TGTGCCAGCAGTGCCTCCGGGACTAGCGGGAGGGTTCATGAGCAGTTCTTC. V gene TRBV27 combines with J gene TRBJ2-1; 16 nucleotides agree with TRBD2. Germline CDR1 reads MNHEY; CDR2 reads SMNVEV (reference sequence). Germline trimming cut 5 bases from V and 8 bases from J; bases unmatched to any gene: 9. This CDR3 comprises 17 residues.

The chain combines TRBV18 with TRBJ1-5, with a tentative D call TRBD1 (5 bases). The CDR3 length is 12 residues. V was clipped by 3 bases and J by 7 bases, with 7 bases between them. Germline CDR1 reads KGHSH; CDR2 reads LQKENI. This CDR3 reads CASSPQGQPQHF. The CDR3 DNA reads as TGTGCCAGCTCACCGCAGGGACAGCCCCAGCATTTT. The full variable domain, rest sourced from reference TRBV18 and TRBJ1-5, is NAGVMQNPRHLVRRRGQEARLRCSPMKGHSHVYWYRQLPEEGLKFMVYLQKENIIDESGMPKERFSAEFPKEGPSILRIQQVVRGDSAAYFCASSPQGQPQHFGDGTRLSIL.

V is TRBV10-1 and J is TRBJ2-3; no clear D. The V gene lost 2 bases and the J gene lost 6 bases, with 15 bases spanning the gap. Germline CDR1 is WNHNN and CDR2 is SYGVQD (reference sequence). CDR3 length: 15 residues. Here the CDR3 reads CASSERRLDHDTQYF. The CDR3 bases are TGCGCCAGCAGTGAGCGTAGGCTAGATCACGATACGCAGTATTTT.

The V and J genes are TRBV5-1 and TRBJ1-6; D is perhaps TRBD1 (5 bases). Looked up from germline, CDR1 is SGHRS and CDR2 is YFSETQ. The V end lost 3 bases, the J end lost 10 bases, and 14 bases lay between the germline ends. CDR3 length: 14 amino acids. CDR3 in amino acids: CASSSNRPKSPLHF. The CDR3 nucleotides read TGCGCCAGCAGCTCTAACAGGCCCAAGTCACCCCTCCACTTT.

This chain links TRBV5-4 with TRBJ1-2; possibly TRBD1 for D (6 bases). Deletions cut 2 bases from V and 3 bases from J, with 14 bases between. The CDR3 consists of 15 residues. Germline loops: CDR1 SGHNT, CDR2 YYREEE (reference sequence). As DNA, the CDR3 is TGTGCCAGCAGCTTTGGGGGGGGCGCGGACTATGGCTACACCTTC. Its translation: CASSFGGGADYGYTF.

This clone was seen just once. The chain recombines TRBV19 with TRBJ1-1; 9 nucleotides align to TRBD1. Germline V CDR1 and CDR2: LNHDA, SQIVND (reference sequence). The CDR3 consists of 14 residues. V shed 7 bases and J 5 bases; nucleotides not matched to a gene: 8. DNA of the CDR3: TGTGCCAGTAAGTGGGACAGGGCTGGGACTGAAGCTTTCTTT. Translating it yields CASKWDRAGTEAFF. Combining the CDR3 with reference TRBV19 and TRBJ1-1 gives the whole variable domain DGGITQSPKYLFRKEGQNVTLSCEQNLNHDAMYWYRQDPGQGLRLIYYSQIVNDFQKGDIAEGYSVSREKKESFPLTVTSAQKNPTAFYLCASKWDRAGTEAFFGQGTRLTVV.

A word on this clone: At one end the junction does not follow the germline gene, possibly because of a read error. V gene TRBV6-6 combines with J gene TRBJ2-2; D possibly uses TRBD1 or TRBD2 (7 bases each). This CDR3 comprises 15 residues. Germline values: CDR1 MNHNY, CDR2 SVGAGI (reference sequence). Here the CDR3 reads CASSDSGGGHGELFF. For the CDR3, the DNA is TGTGCCAGCAGTGACTCAGGGGGGGGCCACGGGGAGCTGTTTTTT.

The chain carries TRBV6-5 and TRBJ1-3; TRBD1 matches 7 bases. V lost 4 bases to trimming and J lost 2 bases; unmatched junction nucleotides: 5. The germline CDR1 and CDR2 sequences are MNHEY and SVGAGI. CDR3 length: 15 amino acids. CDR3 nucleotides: TGTGCCAGCAGTTTTGAAGACAGGGCTGGAAACACCATATATTTT. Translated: CASSFEDRAGNTIYF.

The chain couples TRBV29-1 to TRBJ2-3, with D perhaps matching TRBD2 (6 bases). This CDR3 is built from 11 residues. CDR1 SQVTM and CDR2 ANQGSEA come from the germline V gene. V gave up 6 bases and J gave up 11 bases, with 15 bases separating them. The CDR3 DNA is TGCAGCGTCCGCTATATGGGAGGGCAGTATTTT. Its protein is CSVRYMGGQYF.

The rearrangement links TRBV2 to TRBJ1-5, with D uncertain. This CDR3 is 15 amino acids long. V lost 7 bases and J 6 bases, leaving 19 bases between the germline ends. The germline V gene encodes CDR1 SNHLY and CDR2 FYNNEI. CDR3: CASKGPLLEGQPQHF. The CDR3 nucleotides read TGTGCCAGCAAGGGTCCGTTGTTGGAGGGTCAGCCCCAGCATTTT.

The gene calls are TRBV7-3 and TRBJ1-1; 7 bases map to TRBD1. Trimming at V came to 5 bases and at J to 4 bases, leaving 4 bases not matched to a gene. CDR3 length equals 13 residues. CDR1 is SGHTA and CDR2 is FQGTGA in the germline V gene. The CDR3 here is CASSPRQGTEAFF. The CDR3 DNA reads TGTGCCAGCAGCCCCCGACAGGGCACTGAAGCTTTCTTT.

CDR3 nucleotides: TGCGCCAGCAGCTTGGACGGGCAGGGGGGCACTGAAGCTTTCTTT. It encodes CASSLDGQGGTEAFF. V and J are TRBV5-1 and TRBJ1-1; 7 nucleotides line up with TRBD1. Germline loops: CDR1 SGHRS, CDR2 YFSETQ. The CDR3 is 15 amino acids. Trimming removed 0 bases from V and 4 bases from J; junction bases left unmatched: 6.

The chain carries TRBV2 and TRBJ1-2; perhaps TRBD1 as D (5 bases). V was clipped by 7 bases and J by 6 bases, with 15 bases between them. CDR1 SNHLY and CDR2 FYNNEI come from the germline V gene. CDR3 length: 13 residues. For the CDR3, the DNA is TGTGCCAGCACCCAATGGGGGGGGGATGGCTACACCTTC. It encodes CASTQWGGDGYTF.

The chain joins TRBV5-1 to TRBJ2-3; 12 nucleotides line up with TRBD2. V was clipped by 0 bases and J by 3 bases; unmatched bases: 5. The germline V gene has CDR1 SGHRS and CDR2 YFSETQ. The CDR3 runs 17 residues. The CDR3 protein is CASSLALAGGSTDTQYF. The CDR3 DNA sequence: TGCGCCAGCAGCTTGGCACTAGCGGGAGGAAGTACAGATACGCAGTATTTT.

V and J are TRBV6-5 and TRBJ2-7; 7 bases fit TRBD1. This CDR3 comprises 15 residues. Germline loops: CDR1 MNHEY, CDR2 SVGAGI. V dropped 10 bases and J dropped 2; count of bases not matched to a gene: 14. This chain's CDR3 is CATEGYGDSPYEQYV. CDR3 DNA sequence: TGTGCCACTGAGGGTTACGGGGACAGTCCCTACGAGCAGTACGTC.